This T cell receptor (beta chain) comes out of a study of OX40 agonist ivuxolimab in advanced cancers. Study-wide background: Ivuxolimab, which is an agonistic anti-OX40 (CD134) antibody, was administered to the patients. Study findings and constraints: Dose levels from 0.1 to 3.0 mg/kg saw CD4+ and CD8+ blood T cells expand clonally by week 6.

Generated by immunoSEQ multiplex PCR, the TCRdb table keeps only in-frame clones and is missing some. The data contain over 35,000 clones, 80% of them singletons. As for this clone: Its antigen is still unknown.

Trimming cost V 7 bases and J 7 bases; bases outside gene matches: 12. CDR3 length: 16 residues. CDR1 SNHLY and CDR2 FYNNEI come from the germline V gene. With autoimmune disease history or systemic immunosuppression, patients were excluded. The investigators sampled blood at baseline, at cycle 4 day 1, and at cycle 7 day 1. This specimen consisted of CD4+ or CD8+ T cells sorted from blood, obtained in a trial of the OX40 agonist ivuxolimab. The rearrangement joins TRBV2 to TRBJ1-6; TRBD1 matches at 8 bases. The clonotype originates from an adult with an advanced solid tumor such as melanoma, head and neck, liver or kidney cancer. The CDR3 loop is CASKTRPGTGNSPLHF. DNA for the CDR3: TGTGCCAGCAAAACTCGGCCAGGGACAGGAAATTCACCCCTCCACTTT.